The rows below give T cell receptor beta chains drawn from one sample of a study of vaccination and CD4 T cells after COVID-19. TCRdb recomputed calls from the PCR reads with MiXCR, one row per CDR3 protein. The sample has 9,000 to 13,000 distinct CDR3 sequences; roughly 43% are singletons. These TCRs are of unknown antigen specificity. The sequenced sample consisted of CD4+ T cells from blood, cultured in vitro. The source of these receptors is a human donor who had recovered from COVID-19. Both conserved end residues are part of each CDR3. D genes are given only for firm matches. Part of the rows lack a size; the others show once, few, many or a class for expanded clones.

CDR3aa: CASSLRQGAYGYTF
CDR3nt: TGCGCCAGCAGCCTCAGACAGGGGGCATATGGCTACACCTTC
d_gene: TRBD1
v_gene: TRBV5-1
j_gene: TRBJ1-2
abundance: NA

CDR3aa: CASSPGQGIGGYTF
CDR3nt: TGTGCCAGCTCACCGGGACAGGGCATCGGTGGCTACACCTTC
d_gene: TRBD1
v_gene: TRBV18
j_gene: TRBJ1-2
abundance: once

CDR3aa: CASRAGTGRNTIYF
CDR3nt: TGTGCCAGCAGGGCCGGGACAGGGAGGAACACCATATATTTT
d_gene: TRBD1
v_gene: TRBV6-1
j_gene: TRBJ1-3
abundance: NA

CDR3aa: CASSSGLAAKGTQYF
CDR3nt: TGTGCCAGCAGTTCGGGACTAGCGGCGAAGGGGACCCAGTACTTC
d_gene: TRBD2
v_gene: TRBV6-5
j_gene: TRBJ2-5
abundance: NA

CDR3aa: CASRDYGDDGYTF
CDR3nt: TGTGCCAGCAGGGATTACGGGGACGATGGCTACACCTTC
d_gene: NA
v_gene: TRBV5-4
j_gene: TRBJ1-2
abundance: NA

CDR3aa: CASSLGALRWDTQYF
CDR3nt: TGTGCCAGCAGCTTAGGGGCGTTAAGATGGGATACGCAGTATTTT
d_gene: NA
v_gene: TRBV7-2
j_gene: TRBJ2-3
abundance: NA

CDR3aa: CASSDPLSGNTIYF
CDR3nt: TGTGCCAGCAGCGATCCGTTATCTGGAAACACCATATATTTT
d_gene: NA
v_gene: TRBV12-3/TRBV12-4
j_gene: TRBJ1-3
abundance: NA

CDR3aa: CASRPGGAIGNQPQHF
CDR3nt: TGTGCCAGCAGACCAGGGGGGGCCATCGGCAATCAGCCCCAGCATTTT
d_gene: TRBD1
v_gene: TRBV6-1
j_gene: TRBJ1-5
abundance: few

CDR3aa: CSAPGQGANEQYF
CDR3nt: TGCAGTGCCCCGGGACAGGGGGCCAACGAGCAGTACTTC
d_gene: TRBD1
v_gene: TRBV20-1
j_gene: TRBJ2-7
abundance: NA

CDR3aa: CSAPQGGLDEKLFF
CDR3nt: TGCAGTGCTCCCCAGGGGGGGCTTGATGAAAAACTGTTTTTT
d_gene: TRBD1
v_gene: TRBV20-1
j_gene: TRBJ1-4
abundance: few

CDR3aa: CASRFGGGYQETQYF
CDR3nt: TGTGCCAGCAGATTTGGCGGGGGGTACCAAGAGACCCAGTACTTC
d_gene: TRBD2
v_gene: TRBV2
j_gene: TRBJ2-5
abundance: NA

CDR3aa: CASSLEQGAGYGYTF
CDR3nt: TGCGCCAGCAGCTTGGAACAGGGGGCTGGCTATGGCTACACCTTC
d_gene: TRBD1
v_gene: TRBV5-1
j_gene: TRBJ1-2
abundance: once

CDR3aa: CASSQGLGYGYTF
CDR3nt: TGTGCCAGCAGCCAAGGGCTCGGCTATGGCTACACCTTC
d_gene: NA
v_gene: TRBV14
j_gene: TRBJ1-2
abundance: NA

CDR3aa: CSATASFMNTEAFF
CDR3nt: TGCAGTGCTACGGCCAGCTTCATGAACACTGAAGCTTTCTTT
d_gene: NA
v_gene: TRBV20-1
j_gene: TRBJ1-1
abundance: few

CDR3aa: CASSLGSYNEQFF
CDR3nt: TGTGCCAGCAGCTTAGGATCCTACAATGAGCAGTTCTTC
d_gene: NA
v_gene: TRBV7-9
j_gene: TRBJ2-1
abundance: NA